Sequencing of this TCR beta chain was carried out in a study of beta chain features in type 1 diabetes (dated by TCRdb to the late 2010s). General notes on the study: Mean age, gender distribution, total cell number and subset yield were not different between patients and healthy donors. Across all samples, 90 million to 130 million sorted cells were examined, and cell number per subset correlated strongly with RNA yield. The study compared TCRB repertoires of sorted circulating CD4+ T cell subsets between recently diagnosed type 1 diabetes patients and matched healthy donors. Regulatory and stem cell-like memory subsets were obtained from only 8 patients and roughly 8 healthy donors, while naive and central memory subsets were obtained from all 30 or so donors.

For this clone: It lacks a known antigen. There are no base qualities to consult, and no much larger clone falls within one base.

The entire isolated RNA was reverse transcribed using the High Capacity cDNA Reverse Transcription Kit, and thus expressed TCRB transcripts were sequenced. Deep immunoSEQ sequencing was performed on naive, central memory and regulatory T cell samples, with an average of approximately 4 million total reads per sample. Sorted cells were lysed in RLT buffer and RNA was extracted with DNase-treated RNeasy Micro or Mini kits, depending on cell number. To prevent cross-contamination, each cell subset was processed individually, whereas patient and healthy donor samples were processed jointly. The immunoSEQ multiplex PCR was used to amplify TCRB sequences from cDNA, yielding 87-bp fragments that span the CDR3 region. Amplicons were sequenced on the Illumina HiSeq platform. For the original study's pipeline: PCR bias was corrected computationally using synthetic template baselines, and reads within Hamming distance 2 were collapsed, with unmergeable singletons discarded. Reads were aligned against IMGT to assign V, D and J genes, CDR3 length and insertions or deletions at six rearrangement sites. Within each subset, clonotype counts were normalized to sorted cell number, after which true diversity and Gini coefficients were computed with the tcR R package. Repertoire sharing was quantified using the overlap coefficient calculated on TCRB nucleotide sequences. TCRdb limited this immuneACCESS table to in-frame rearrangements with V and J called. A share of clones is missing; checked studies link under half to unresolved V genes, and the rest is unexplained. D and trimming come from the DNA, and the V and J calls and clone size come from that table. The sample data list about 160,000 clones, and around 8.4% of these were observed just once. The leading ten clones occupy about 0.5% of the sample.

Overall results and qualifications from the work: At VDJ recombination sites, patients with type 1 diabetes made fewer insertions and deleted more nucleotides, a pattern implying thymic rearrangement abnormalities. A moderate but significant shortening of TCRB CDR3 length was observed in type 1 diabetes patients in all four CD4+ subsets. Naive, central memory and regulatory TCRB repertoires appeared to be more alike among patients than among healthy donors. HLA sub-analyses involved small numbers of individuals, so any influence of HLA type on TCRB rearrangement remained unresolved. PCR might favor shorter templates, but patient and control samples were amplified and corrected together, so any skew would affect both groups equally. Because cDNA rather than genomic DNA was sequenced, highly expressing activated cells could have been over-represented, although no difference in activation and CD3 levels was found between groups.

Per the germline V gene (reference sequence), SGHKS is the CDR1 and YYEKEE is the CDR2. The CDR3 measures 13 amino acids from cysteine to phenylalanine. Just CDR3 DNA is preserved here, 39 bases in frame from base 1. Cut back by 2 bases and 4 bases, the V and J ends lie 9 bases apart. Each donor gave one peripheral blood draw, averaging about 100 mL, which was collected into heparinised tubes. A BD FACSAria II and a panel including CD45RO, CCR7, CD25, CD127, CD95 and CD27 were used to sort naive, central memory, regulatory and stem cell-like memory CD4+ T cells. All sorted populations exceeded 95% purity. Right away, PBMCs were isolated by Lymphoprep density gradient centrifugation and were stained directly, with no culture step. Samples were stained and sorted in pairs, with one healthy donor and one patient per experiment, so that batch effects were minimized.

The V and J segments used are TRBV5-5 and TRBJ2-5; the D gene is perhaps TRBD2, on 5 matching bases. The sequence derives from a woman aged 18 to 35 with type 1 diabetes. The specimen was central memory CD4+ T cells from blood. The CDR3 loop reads CASSFPSGETQYF. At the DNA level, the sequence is TGTGCCAGCAGCTTTCCCAGCGGAGAGACCCAGTACTTC.